The T cell receptor beta chain described here comes from a study of cytotoxic CD8 clonotypes in ibrutinib-treated CLL. Study at large: Mean yields were 255,043 productive templates and over 85,000 productive rearrangements per sample.

For TCR beta libraries, roughly 1.9 micrograms of genomic DNA were obtained from cryopreserved PBMCs. Germline V CDR1 and CDR2: MNHNY, SVGAGI (reference sequence). Trimming took 6 bases from V and 0 from J, leaving 9 bases between them. This CDR3 contains 14 residues. Depth targeted 1 in 200,000 to 1 in 1 million T cells, averaging around 9.5x coverage per clonotype. Measured with immunoSEQ multiplex PCR; TCRdb has only the in-frame clones, and not every one. The sample lists approximately 320,000 clones; approximately 67% were seen once. Material: PBMCs, obtained after 36 months of ibrutinib treatment. The genes are TRBV6-6 and TRBJ2-1, with D maybe TRBD2 (6 bases). The sequence came from a human donor with chronic lymphocytic leukemia. CDR3 DNA: TGTGCCAGCAGCCGGACTATCTCCTACAATGAGCAGTTCTTC. It is translated as CASSRTISYNEQFF.